This T cell receptor (beta chain) was documented in a study of T-cell reconstitution after alpha-beta-depleted transplantation in children. The CDR3 totals 18 residues. After removal of 0 bases from V and 5 bases from J, the junction contained 11 bases not matched to a gene. Study-level findings and limits: At one year after transplant, newly produced T cells mostly accounted for T-cell counts and diversity. Reportedly, alpha-beta T cells present about two months post-transplant originated from several hundred expanded clones of graft origin.

This clonotype was found a few times. Its antigen is not identified. As it was prepared, the TCRbeta library received unique molecular identifiers. TCRdb called the PCR reads again in MiXCR, with one record for every CDR3 protein. The table shows some 830,000 distinct CDR3 sequences, with 15% to 20% occurring only once. Sequenced here: PBMCs, mostly from graft donor cells, sampled 360 days after TCRalphabeta/CD19-depleted stem cell transplant. This clonotype was obtained from a male patient between 5 and 17 years old who had a stem cell transplant for acute lymphoblastic leukemia, so the T cells may come from the graft donor. The J gene is TRBJ1-4, the V gene TRBV12-3 or TRBV12-4; 8 bases align to TRBD1. The CDR3 protein is CASSLAVTYRDRNEKLFF. The DNA for the CDR3 is TGTGCCAGCAGTTTAGCGGTGACCTACCGGGACAGGAATGAAAAACTGTTTTTT.